Listed here is a single T cell receptor beta chain. Its cognate antigen is unknown. The data originate from a study of T-cell reconstitution after alpha-beta-depleted transplantation in children. The study, taken as a whole, reports: It was newly produced T cells that mostly accounted for T-cell counts and diversity one year after transplant. Surviving recipient T cells and thymic progenitors produced the high day-60 TCRbeta diversity seen in some patients.

The V and J ends lost 3 bases and 2 bases respectively, with 15 bases between them. The CDR3 covers 16 residues. Unique molecular identifiers tagged the TCRbeta library. TCRdb recomputed calls from the PCR reads with MiXCR, one row per CDR3 protein. The repertoire has more than 200,000 distinct CDR3 sequences, about 25% of them found once; the top ten carry approximately 2.5%. The sequence was obtained from a girl aged 2 to 10 with Fanconi anemia, due to receive a stem cell transplant. The source material was PBMCs, sampled before TCRalphabeta/CD19-depleted stem cell transplant. This rearrangement joins TRBV12-3 or TRBV12-4 to TRBJ2-3, with D hard to call. The CDR3 is CASSLANSDFTDTQYF. The CDR3 nucleotides read TGTGCCAGCAGTTTGGCGAACAGCGACTTCACAGATACGCAGTATTTT.